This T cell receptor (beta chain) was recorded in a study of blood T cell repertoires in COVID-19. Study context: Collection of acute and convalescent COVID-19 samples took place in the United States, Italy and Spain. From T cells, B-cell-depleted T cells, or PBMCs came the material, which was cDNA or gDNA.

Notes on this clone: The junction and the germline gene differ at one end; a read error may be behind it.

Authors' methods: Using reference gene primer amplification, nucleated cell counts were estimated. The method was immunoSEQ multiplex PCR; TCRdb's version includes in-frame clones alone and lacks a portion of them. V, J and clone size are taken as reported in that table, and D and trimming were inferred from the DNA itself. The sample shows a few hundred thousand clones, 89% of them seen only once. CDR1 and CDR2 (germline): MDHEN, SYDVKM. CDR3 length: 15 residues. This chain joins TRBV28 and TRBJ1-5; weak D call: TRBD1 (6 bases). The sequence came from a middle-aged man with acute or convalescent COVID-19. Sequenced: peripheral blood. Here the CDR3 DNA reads TGTGCCAGCGGTTTTCAGGGGCGATTCAATCAGCCCCAGCATTTT. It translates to CASGFQGRFNQPQHF. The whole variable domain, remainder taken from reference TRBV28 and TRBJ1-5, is DVKVTQSSRYLVKRTGEKVFLECVQDMDHENMFWYRQDPGLGLRLIYFSYDVKMKEKGDIPEGYSVSREKKERFSLILESASTNQTSMYLCASGFQGRFNQPQHFGDGTRLSIL.